One sample yielded the 3 T cell receptor beta chains listed below, sequenced in a study of blood T cells in healthy people across ages. Alongside a J-beta primer mix, a sample-barcoded 5' primer served in a second PCR lasting roughly 6 to 12 cycles. TCRdb analysed the 5' RACE reads with MiXCR anew, one entry per CDR3 protein. The sample lists more than 650,000 distinct CDR3 sequences; 22% were seen once. The source material was blood. These receptors came from a man between 65 and 79 years old in good health.

V gene TRBV14 combines with J gene TRBJ2-1; no reliable D call. Looked up from germline, CDR1 is SGHDN and CDR2 is FVKESK. V shed 4 bases and J shed 5 bases, with 12 bases lying between them. This CDR3 has 14 amino acids. CDR3 coding DNA: TGTGCCAGCAGCCCACGGCTGGACCACAATGAGCAGTTCTTC. This translates into CASSPRLDHNEQFF.

This clonotype was detected a few times. The chain carries TRBV7-2 and TRBJ2-1, with 9 bases lining up with TRBD1. With 4 bases clipped from V and 1 base from J, the junction kept 5 bases outside the gene matches. The CDR3 loop spans 16 amino acids. Germline values: CDR1 SGHTA, CDR2 FQGNSA. The CDR3 DNA sequence: TGTGCCAGCAGCTCGCAGGGGACAGGGTCCTACAATGAGCAGTTCTTC. Translating gives CASSSQGTGSYNEQFF.

The chain carries TRBV28 and TRBJ2-1; D is undetermined. This CDR3 comprises 12 residues. In germline, CDR1 is MDHEN, CDR2 SYDVKM. Trimming cost V 7 bases and J 6 bases, with 10 bases left between them. CDR3 DNA: TGTGCCAGCACTCCGACACGCAATGAGCAGTTCTTC. It translates to CASTPTRNEQFF.